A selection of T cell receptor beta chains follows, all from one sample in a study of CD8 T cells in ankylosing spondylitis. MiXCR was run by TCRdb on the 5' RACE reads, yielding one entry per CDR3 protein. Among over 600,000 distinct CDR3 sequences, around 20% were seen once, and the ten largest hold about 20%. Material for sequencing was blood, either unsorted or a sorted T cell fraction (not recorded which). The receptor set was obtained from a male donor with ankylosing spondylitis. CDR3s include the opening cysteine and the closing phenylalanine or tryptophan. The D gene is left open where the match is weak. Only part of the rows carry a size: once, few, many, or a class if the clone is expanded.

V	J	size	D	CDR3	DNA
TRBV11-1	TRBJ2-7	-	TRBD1	CASSPDGTGDEQYF	TGTGCCAGCAGCCCCGACGGGACAGGAGACGAGCAGTACTTC
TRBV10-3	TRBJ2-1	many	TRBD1	CAISERDSKSYNEQFF	TGTGCCATCAGTGAGAGGGACAGTAAATCCTACAATGAGCAGTTCTTC
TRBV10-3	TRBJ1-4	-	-	CAISEDSDANEKLFF	TGTGCCATCAGTGAGGATTCGGACGCAAATGAAAAACTGTTTTTT
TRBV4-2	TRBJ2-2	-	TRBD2	CASSQTGLALTGELFF	TGTGCCAGCAGCCAGACAGGACTAGCACTGACCGGGGAGCTGTTTTTT
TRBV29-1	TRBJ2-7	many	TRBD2	CSVDKGLAGEGYEQYF	TGCAGCGTTGACAAGGGACTAGCGGGAGAGGGCTACGAGCAGTACTTC
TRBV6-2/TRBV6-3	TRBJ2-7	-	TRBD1	CASSTTGAKTYEQYF	TGTGCCAGCAGCACAACAGGGGCCAAAACCTACGAGCAGTACTTC
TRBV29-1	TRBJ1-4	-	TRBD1	CSLGDRVNDEKLFF	TGCAGCCTGGGGGACAGGGTGAATGACGAAAAACTGTTTTTT
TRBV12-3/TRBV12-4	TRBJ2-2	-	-	CASSSGQPGELFF	TGTGCCAGCAGTTCGGGGCAACCCGGGGAGCTGTTTTTT
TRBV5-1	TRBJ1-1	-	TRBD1	CASSLVTGGVNTEAFF	TGCGCCAGCAGCTTGGTGACAGGGGGGGTGAACACTGAAGCTTTCTTT
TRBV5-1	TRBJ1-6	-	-	CASSLAAYSPLHF	TGCGCCAGCAGCTTGGCGGCCTATTCACCCCTCCACTTT
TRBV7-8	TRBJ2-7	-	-	CASSLGPGPGYEQYF	TGTGCCAGCAGCTTAGGACCGGGACCGGGCTACGAGCAGTACTTC
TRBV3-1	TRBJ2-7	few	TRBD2	CASSLFSGTSGSASHEQYF	TGTGCCAGCAGCCTCTTCAGCGGGACTAGCGGGAGTGCGTCCCACGAGCAGTACTTC
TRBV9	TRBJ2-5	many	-	CASSVGAEQTQYF	TGTGCCAGCAGCGTAGGGGCGGAACAGACCCAGTACTTC
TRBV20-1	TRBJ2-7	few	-	CSARDRIGAAYEQYF	TGCAGTGCTAGAGATCGGATAGGGGCGGCCTACGAGCAGTACTTC